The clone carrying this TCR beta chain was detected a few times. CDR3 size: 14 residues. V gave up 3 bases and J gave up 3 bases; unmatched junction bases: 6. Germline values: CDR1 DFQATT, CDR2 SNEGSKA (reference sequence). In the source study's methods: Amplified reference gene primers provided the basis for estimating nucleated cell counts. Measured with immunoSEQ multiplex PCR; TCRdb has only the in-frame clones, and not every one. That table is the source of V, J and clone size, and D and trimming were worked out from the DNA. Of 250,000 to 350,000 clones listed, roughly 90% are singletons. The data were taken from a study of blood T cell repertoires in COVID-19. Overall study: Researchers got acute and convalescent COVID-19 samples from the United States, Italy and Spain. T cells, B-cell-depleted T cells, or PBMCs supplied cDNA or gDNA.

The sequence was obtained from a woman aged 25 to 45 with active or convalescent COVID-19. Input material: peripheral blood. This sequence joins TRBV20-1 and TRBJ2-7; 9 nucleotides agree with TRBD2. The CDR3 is CSASRSGGFYEQYF. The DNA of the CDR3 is TGCAGTGCTAGTCGGAGCGGGGGGTTCTACGAGCAGTACTTC.